This T cell receptor (beta chain) was sequenced during a study of T cell responses to AZD1222 COVID-19 vaccine. General study findings and limits: There were repertoire samples only from the period after the peak T cell response. Only a handful of AZD1222 recipients tested seropositive at baseline. Nearly half of spike-specific TCRs reportedly target unmutated variant regions.

The CDR3 runs to 12 residues. Germline CDR1 is SGHAT and CDR2 is FQDESV (reference sequence). Trimming took 1 base from V and 4 from J, leaving 4 bases between them. Clones were read by immunoSEQ multiplex PCR, and TCRdb kept only the in-frame ones, dropping some. The table includes around 66,000 clones, 88% detected once. With regard to this clone: Its antigen is currently unknown.

The TCR was taken from an adult who received the MenACWY meningococcal vaccine as a control. This chain uses TRBV11-1 with TRBJ1-2; D remains unclear. Sample: peripheral blood, taken 28 days after the second dose of the MenACWY control vaccine. The CDR3 reads CASSLDGYGYTF. The CDR3, as DNA: TGTGCCAGCAGCTTAGACGGCTATGGCTACACCTTC.